Listed below are T cell receptor beta chains from one sample, sequenced in a study of T-cell memory formation after mild COVID-19. TCRdb analysed the 5' RACE reads with MiXCR anew, one entry per CDR3 protein. The table has about 200,000 distinct CDR3 sequences, 15% to 20% seen once. Sample: PBMCs or a T cell subset sorted from them (not recorded which). These receptors originate from an adult woman who had mild COVID-19 (a few samples of this study predate the infection). Cell type and time point are not known. Both conserved end residues are part of each CDR3. A D gene is named only where the DNA matches it firmly. The size entry is marked missing in some rows and otherwise reads once, few, many or a size class.

size: .; D: TRBD2; V: TRBV7-3; J: TRBJ2-3; DNA: TGTGCCAGCAGCTTAGGACTAGCGGCTACCGGCGGGGATACGCAGTATTTT; CDR3: CASSLGLAATGGDTQYF
size: .; D: TRBD2; V: TRBV24-1; J: TRBJ2-5; DNA: TGTGCCACCAGTTCTAGCGGGAGAAGTGAGACCCAGTACTTC; CDR3: CATSSSGRSETQYF
size: .; D: .; V: TRBV7-9; J: TRBJ2-7; DNA: TGTGCCAGCAGCTCCATCTTGGGGTACGAGCAGTACTTC; CDR3: CASSSILGYEQYF
size: few; D: .; V: TRBV20-1; J: TRBJ1-1; DNA: TGCAGTGCTAGAGCGGGTGGCAGGGCCCCGAACACTGAAGCTTTCTTT; CDR3: CSARAGGRAPNTEAFF
size: .; D: .; V: TRBV12-3/TRBV12-4; J: TRBJ1-2; DNA: TGTGCCAGCAGTCCGGGGGTAGGATCTGGCTACACCTTC; CDR3: CASSPGVGSGYTF
size: .; D: TRBD1; V: TRBV7-9; J: TRBJ1-3; DNA: TGTGCCAGCAGCTTAGGGACAGGGGCTGGAAACACCATATATTTT; CDR3: CASSLGTGAGNTIYF
size: few; D: .; V: TRBV7-9; J: TRBJ1-1; DNA: TGTGCCAGCAGCTTAGGTAGGGCCCCGAGGGACACTGAAGCTTTCTTT; CDR3: CASSLGRAPRDTEAFF
size: .; D: .; V: TRBV20-1; J: TRBJ2-1; DNA: TGCAGTGCATTCCTCTTGGAGGGTAGCTCCTACAATGAGCAGTTCTTC; CDR3: CSAFLLEGSSYNEQFF
size: .; D: .; V: TRBV5-5; J: TRBJ1-5; DNA: TGTGCCAGCAGCTTGACAGGTCACCTAGGGGATCAGCCCCAGCATTTT; CDR3: CASSLTGHLGDQPQHF
size: .; D: TRBD2; V: TRBV5-6; J: TRBJ2-2; DNA: TGTGCCAGCAGCTTGATTGTCGGGGGGTACACCGGGGAGCTGTTTTTT; CDR3: CASSLIVGGYTGELFF
size: few; D: .; V: TRBV5-1; J: TRBJ2-1; DNA: TGCGCCAGCAGCCCTAGGGCGGGGTACAATGAGCAGTTCTTC; CDR3: CASSPRAGYNEQFF
size: .; D: .; V: TRBV5-1; J: TRBJ1-5; DNA: TGCGCCAGCAGCTTCGGGCTTGAGGGGCCCCAGCATTTT; CDR3: CASSFGLEGPQHF
size: .; D: .; V: TRBV5-1; J: TRBJ2-7; DNA: TGCGCCAGCAGCTTGGGGGGTCAGGGGAGGGCCTACGAGCAGTACTTC; CDR3: CASSLGGQGRAYEQYF
size: .; D: .; V: TRBV24-1; J: TRBJ2-1; DNA: TGTGCCACCAGTGATTTAGGTCAGACTAGGGACCCAACCAGCTCCTACAATGAGCAGTTCTTC; CDR3: CATSDLGQTRDPTSSYNEQFF
size: .; D: .; V: TRBV12-3/TRBV12-4; J: TRBJ2-5; DNA: TGTGCCAGCAGTCGATCCGGGACTTGGGAGACCCAGTACTTC; CDR3: CASSRSGTWETQYF
size: many; D: TRBD2; V: TRBV12-3/TRBV12-4; J: TRBJ2-2; DNA: TGTGCCACCGAAAGGTCCCAGCGGGGGAATGGGGAGCTGTTTTTT; CDR3: CATERSQRGNGELFF
size: many; D: .; V: TRBV7-2; J: TRBJ2-1; DNA: TGTGCCAGCAGCTTAGTAGCGGACTACAATGAGCAGTTCTTC; CDR3: CASSLVADYNEQFF
size: .; D: TRBD1; V: TRBV10-3; J: TRBJ1-2; DNA: TGTGCCATCAGCCTGGGACAGGGGTATGGCTACACCTTC; CDR3: CAISLGQGYGYTF
size: .; D: .; V: TRBV5-6; J: TRBJ1-1; DNA: TGTGCCAGCAGCTTCGGGCATAAGAACACTGAAGCTTTCTTT; CDR3: CASSFGHKNTEAFF
size: .; D: .; V: TRBV7-9; J: TRBJ1-3; DNA: TGTGCCAGCAGCTTAGCCGAAGGTGATCTGGGAGGAAACACCATATATTTT; CDR3: CASSLAEGDLGGNTIYF
size: .; D: .; V: TRBV4-1; J: TRBJ2-3; DNA: TGCGCCAGCAGCCAAGTGCTAGCAGCTAGCACAGATACGCAGTATTTT; CDR3: CASSQVLAASTDTQYF
size: .; D: .; V: TRBV10-3; J: TRBJ1-5; DNA: TGTGCCATCAGCGAGGGTTTGGGGGATCAGCCCCAGCATTTT; CDR3: CAISEGLGDQPQHF
size: few; D: .; V: TRBV5-1; J: TRBJ1-3; DNA: TGCGCCAGCAGCTATCAGGGAGGTGGAAACACCATATATTTT; CDR3: CASSYQGGGNTIYF
size: .; D: .; V: TRBV12-3/TRBV12-4; J: TRBJ2-2; DNA: TGTGCCAGCAGTTTCGTTAAAGACGGGGAGCTGTTTTTT; CDR3: CASSFVKDGELFF
size: few; D: .; V: TRBV20-1; J: TRBJ1-2; DNA: TGCAGTGCTAGGTTGACGGGACGGACCGTTACCTTC; CDR3: CSARLTGRTVTF
size: .; D: .; V: TRBV3-1; J: TRBJ1-5; DNA: TGTGCCAGCAGCCAAAACGGTAATCAGCCCCAGCATTTT; CDR3: CASSQNGNQPQHF
size: .; D: .; V: TRBV6-5; J: TRBJ1-3; DNA: TGTGCCAGCAGGGGCGACAGGTTCTCTGGAAACACCATATATTTT; CDR3: CASRGDRFSGNTIYF
size: few; D: TRBD1; V: TRBV5-1; J: TRBJ1-1; DNA: TGCGCCAGCAGCCCCGAGACAGGGGGTGTCACTGAAGCTTTCTTT; CDR3: CASSPETGGVTEAFF
size: few; D: .; V: TRBV4-1; J: TRBJ2-7; DNA: TGCGCCAGCAGCCAAGAGGTCCACTCCTACGAGCAGTACTTC; CDR3: CASSQEVHSYEQYF
size: many; D: TRBD2; V: TRBV20-1; J: TRBJ2-1; DNA: TGCAGTGCTAGGGCCGGGACTAGCGGAAACAATGAGCAGTTCTTC; CDR3: CSARAGTSGNNEQFF
size: many; D: .; V: TRBV2; J: TRBJ1-2; DNA: TGTGCCAGCAGGTTATCCAGCTATGGCTACACCTTC; CDR3: CASRLSSYGYTF
size: .; D: .; V: TRBV11-2; J: TRBJ1-4; DNA: TGTGCCAGCAGCTCCGTTGGGGGCCTGGGGGAAAAACTGTTTTTT; CDR3: CASSSVGGLGEKLFF
size: .; D: .; V: TRBV27; J: TRBJ1-6; DNA: TGTGCCAGCAGTTTAGAGGGGTACTCGCTCTATAATTCACCCCTCCACTTT; CDR3: CASSLEGYSLYNSPLHF
size: .; D: .; V: TRBV2; J: TRBJ2-2; DNA: TGTGCCAGTTACGGACCCAAGACCAGACTAAACACCGGGGAGCTGTTTTTT; CDR3: CASYGPKTRLNTGELFF
size: few; D: .; V: TRBV18; J: TRBJ1-2; DNA: TGTGCCAGCTCACCCTCGGCGGACAACTATGGCTACACCTTC; CDR3: CASSPSADNYGYTF
size: many; D: TRBD2; V: TRBV10-3; J: TRBJ2-2; DNA: TGTGCCATCAGTGAGGCGGGGGCGAACACCGGGGAGCTGTTTTTT; CDR3: CAISEAGANTGELFF
size: .; D: .; V: TRBV20-1; J: TRBJ1-1; DNA: TGCAGTGCTAGCCACACCCCGAACACTGAAGCTTTCTTT; CDR3: CSASHTPNTEAFF
size: few; D: .; V: TRBV12-3/TRBV12-4; J: TRBJ2-1; DNA: TGTGCCAGCACCCTGAGGACTTACGGGGATGAGCAGTTCTTC; CDR3: CASTLRTYGDEQFF
size: .; D: .; V: TRBV19; J: TRBJ2-5; DNA: TGTGCCAGTAGTGGGCGGGGGCTAGGAGCAGAGACCCAGTACTTC; CDR3: CASSGRGLGAETQYF
size: .; D: .; V: TRBV5-6; J: TRBJ2-1; DNA: TGTGCCAGCAGCCCGCCCAGGAGTTCCTACAATGAGCAGTTCTTC; CDR3: CASSPPRSSYNEQFF
size: .; D: .; V: TRBV24-1; J: TRBJ2-5; DNA: TGTGCCACCAGTGCCACCGGGAAGGCCCAGTACTTC; CDR3: CATSATGKAQYF
size: .; D: .; V: TRBV7-8; J: TRBJ1-3; DNA: TGTGCCAGCAGCCCCGGGGGGGACACCATATATTTT; CDR3: CASSPGGDTIYF
size: .; D: .; V: TRBV11-3; J: TRBJ2-1; DNA: TGTGCCAGCAGCTTAGTGGTACAACGGAGTGAGCAGTTCTTC; CDR3: CASSLVVQRSEQFF
size: .; D: .; V: TRBV24-1; J: TRBJ1-2; DNA: TGTGCCACCAGTGACGCTACAGGGCCACCCCACTATGGCTTCACCTTC; CDR3: CATSDATGPPHYGFTF
size: .; D: TRBD2; V: TRBV10-3; J: TRBJ2-1; DNA: TGTGCCATCAGTGGGACTAGCGGCCCCTTGGTTGGGCAGTTCTTC; CDR3: CAISGTSGPLVGQFF
size: .; D: TRBD1; V: TRBV5-1; J: TRBJ2-1; DNA: TGCGCCAGCAGCTTCGGGACAGTATACAATGAGCAGTTCTTC; CDR3: CASSFGTVYNEQFF
size: .; D: .; V: TRBV6-5; J: TRBJ2-7; DNA: TGTGCCACCCGACTGGGCTACGAGCAGTACTTC; CDR3: CATRLGYEQYF
size: many; D: .; V: TRBV12-3/TRBV12-4; J: TRBJ2-2; DNA: TGTGCCAGCAGTTCCTGGATAAACACCGGGGAGCTGTTTTTT; CDR3: CASSSWINTGELFF
size: few; D: .; V: TRBV29-1; J: TRBJ1-1; DNA: TGCAGCGTTATCCCTCGGGCAGGGGATATCACTGAAGCTTTCTTT; CDR3: CSVIPRAGDITEAFF
size: .; D: TRBD1; V: TRBV15; J: TRBJ2-1; DNA: TGTGCCACCAGCAGAGATCGAGGACAGGACAATGAGCAGTTCTTC; CDR3: CATSRDRGQDNEQFF
size: few; D: .; V: TRBV15; J: TRBJ2-5; DNA: TGTGCCACCAGCAGAGAACAGGTCGGGGTTGGGGAGACCCAGTACTTC; CDR3: CATSREQVGVGETQYF
size: .; D: TRBD2; V: TRBV30; J: TRBJ2-3; DNA: TGTGCCTGGAGTGCTATTGGACTAGGTTCAGATACGCAGTATTTT; CDR3: CAWSAIGLGSDTQYF